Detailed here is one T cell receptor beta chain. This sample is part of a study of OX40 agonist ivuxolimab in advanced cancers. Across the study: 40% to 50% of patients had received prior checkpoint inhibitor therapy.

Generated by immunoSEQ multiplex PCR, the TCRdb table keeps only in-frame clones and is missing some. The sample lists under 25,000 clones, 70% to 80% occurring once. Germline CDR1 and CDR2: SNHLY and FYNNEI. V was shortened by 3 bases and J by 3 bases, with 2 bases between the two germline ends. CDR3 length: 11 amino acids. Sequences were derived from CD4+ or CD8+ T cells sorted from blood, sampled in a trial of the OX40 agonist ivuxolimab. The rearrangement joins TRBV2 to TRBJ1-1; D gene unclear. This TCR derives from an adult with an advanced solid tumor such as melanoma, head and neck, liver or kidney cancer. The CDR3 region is CASSEDTEAFF. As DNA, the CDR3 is TGTGCCAGCAGTGAGGACACTGAAGCTTTCTTT.